These 21 T cell receptor beta chains were all obtained from the same sample, sequenced in a study of Graves' ophthalmopathy and Graves' hyperthyroidism. Transcripts of RNA were the source for amplifying TCR beta CDR3 regions. The workflow started with a first-round RT-PCR run with HTBI primers and then moved on to a second-round multiplex PCR. MiXCR, applied by TCRdb to the multiplex PCR reads, yields one record per CDR3 protein. The data show about 210,000 distinct CDR3 sequences, about 32% seen once. Sample: peripheral blood. These receptors were collected from a man aged 45 to 65 with Graves' ophthalmopathy.

A few counts support this clonotype. The rearrangement uses TRBV12-3 or TRBV12-4 and TRBJ1-1; D is perhaps TRBD1 (5 bases). V lost 7 bases and J 5 bases, leaving 11 bases between the germline ends. The CDR3 has 12 amino acids. CDR3 nucleotides: TGTGCCAGCACATTTGGGGGGACTGAAGCTTTCTTT. This sequence encodes CASTFGGTEAFF.

In its sample, this clonotype was seen many times. The chain has TRBV28 and TRBJ2-7, with 9 bases aligning to TRBD1. The CDR3 extends over 14 amino acids. Germline loops: CDR1 MDHEN, CDR2 SYDVKM. J gave up 3 bases and V 5 bases, and 5 bases lay outside the gene matches. The CDR3 loop is CASSLRDRDYEQYF. The DNA of the CDR3 is TGTGCCAGCAGTCTCCGGGACAGGGACTACGAGCAGTACTTC.

Many counts were recorded for this clonotype. The chain uses TRBV2 and TRBJ1-2; TRBD1 might be the D (5 bases). Germline assignment: CDR1 SNHLY and CDR2 FYNNEI. Trimming took off 3 bases at V and 0 bases at J, with 5 bases between the two ends. This CDR3 has 13 residues. CDR3 nucleotide sequence: TGTGCCAGCAGTGAGGGGGCTAACTATGGCTACACCTTC. Translating gives CASSEGANYGYTF.

Ten or more counts support this clonotype. The chain couples TRBV2 to TRBJ1-1; TRBD1 is a possible D gene (5 bases). This CDR3 has 16 amino acids. Germline-derived CDR1 and CDR2 are SNHLY and FYNNEI. Between the trimmed V and J ends, which lost 4 bases and 1 base, there was a span of 16 bases. The CDR3 spells CASSVDTAFPNTEAFF. DNA of the CDR3: TGTGCCAGCAGTGTGGACACAGCTTTCCCGAACACTGAAGCTTTCTTT.

The rearrangement links TRBV6-1 to TRBJ2-5, with 14 bases identical to TRBD2. This CDR3 is 17 amino acids long. Germline V gene data show CDR1 as MNHNS and CDR2 as SASEGT. The ends lost 2 bases at V and 5 bases at J; junction bases unmatched: 7. The DNA of the CDR3 is TGTGCCAGCAGTGAACTGACTAGCGGGAGGGACAGGGAGACCCAGTACTTC. Protein sequence: CASSELTSGRDRETQYF.

There are many counts of this clonotype. V usage is TRBV6-2 or TRBV6-3 and J usage is TRBJ2-2; 11 bases map to TRBD2. Per germline, CDR1 MNHEY and CDR2 SVGEGT. After removal of 5 bases from V and 2 bases from J, the junction contained 4 bases not matched to a gene. This CDR3 spans 16 amino acids. The CDR3 loop is CASSSGTSGNTGELFF. The CDR3 DNA follows: TGTGCCAGCAGTAGCGGGACTAGCGGAAACACCGGGGAGCTGTTTTTT.

This clonotype was counted a single time. The chain couples TRBV12-3 or TRBV12-4 to TRBJ2-2, with unresolved D. V was shortened by 3 bases and J by 9 bases, with 5 bases between the two germline ends. The CDR3 consists of 11 residues. CDR3 sequence (DNA): TGTGCCAGCAGTTTCACGAGGGAGCTGTTTTTT. Translating it yields CASSFTRELFF.

This clonotype has a count of ten or more. The CDR3 coding sequence is TGCGCCAGCAGCTTCCGAACGGGAGCGGCCCAGTACTTC. Translating gives CASSFRTGAAQYF. J is TRBJ2-4 and V is TRBV5-1; possibly TRBD2 for D (6 bases). This CDR3 has 13 amino acids. Germline V gives CDR1 SGHRS, CDR2 YFSETQ. V gave up 2 bases and J gave up 13 bases, with 16 bases separating them.

This clonotype was counted many times. The CDR3 nucleotides read TGTGCCAGCAGTTTCCTGTCCGGGACAGGGTCTTATCAGCCCCAGCATTTT. Translating gives CASSFLSGTGSYQPQHF. This chain uses TRBV27 with TRBJ1-5; 9 bases are shared with TRBD1. The J segment lost 5 bases and the V segment lost 3 bases, leaving 11 bases of the junction unmatched. This CDR3 has 17 amino acids. In germline, CDR1 is MNHEY, CDR2 SMNVEV (reference sequence).

This clonotype has a count of ten or more. The rearrangement links TRBV12-3 or TRBV12-4 to TRBJ2-2; tentative D call: TRBD1 (6 bases). Trimming cost V 6 bases and J 7 bases, with 15 bases left between them. The CDR3 loop spans 14 amino acids. CDR3 DNA sequence: TGTGCCAGCAGACCGGGTAGGGGGTTCGGGGAGCTGTTTTTT. Protein: CASRPGRGFGELFF.

This clonotype was recorded at least ten times. This chain joins TRBV6-2 or TRBV6-3 and TRBJ2-7; 14 nucleotides match TRBD2. V trimming: 11 bases; J trimming: 1 base; junction bases outside the gene matches: 4. Per germline, CDR1 MNHEY and CDR2 SVGEGT. The CDR3 consists of 14 residues. The DNA for the CDR3 is TGTGCCGTCGGGACTAGCGGGGGTTCCTACGAGCAGTACTTC. Translation: CAVGTSGGSYEQYF.

V usage is TRBV2 and J usage is TRBJ2-7; TRBD2 might be the D (6 bases). V dropped 6 bases and J dropped 4 bases, with 16 bases sitting between them. Germline V CDR1 and CDR2: SNHLY, FYNNEI. This CDR3 contains 14 residues. The CDR3: CASRVGSPAYEQYF. CDR3 DNA: TGTGCCAGCAGAGTCGGGAGTCCCGCGTACGAGCAGTACTTC.

This clonotype was seen many times. J is TRBJ2-2 and V is TRBV29-1; D possibly corresponds to TRBD2 (6 bases). In germline, CDR1 is SQVTM, CDR2 ANQGSEA. V was cut by 1 base and J by 8 bases, with 17 bases left in between. This CDR3 region has 15 residues. In DNA, the CDR3 is TGCAGCGTTGAAGCGGGAGCGGTTCTAGGGGGGGAGCTGTTTTTT. Protein sequence: CSVEAGAVLGGELFF.

This clonotype was recorded at least ten times. V usage is TRBV20-1 and J usage is TRBJ1-1, with 8 bases lining up with TRBD1. Germline CDR1 DFQATT, CDR2 SNEGSKA (reference sequence). Losses at the gene ends were 1 base for V and 2 bases for J; bases not matched to a gene: 3. The CDR3 spans 14 residues. CDR3 DNA: TGCAGTGCTAGAGCCGGACAGGGTAACACTGAAGCTTTCTTT. As protein: CSARAGQGNTEAFF.

This chain connects TRBV27 to TRBJ2-7; tentative D call: TRBD2 (5 bases). Germline V CDR1 and CDR2: MNHEY, SMNVEV (reference sequence). With 5 bases removed from V and 7 bases from J, the gap between germline ends came to 24 bases. CDR3 length equals 16 residues. CDR3 residues: CASSPPSGLITGEQYF. The CDR3 coding sequence is TGTGCCAGCAGTCCGCCGTCAGGCCTAATAACGGGGGAGCAGTACTTC.

This clonotype was seen once. The rearrangement uses TRBV7-8 and TRBJ2-5; no firm D call. This CDR3 contains 18 residues. Trimming took off 4 bases at V and 0 bases at J, with 21 bases between the two ends. CDR1 is SGHVS and CDR2 is FQNEAQ in the germline V gene. CDR3 DNA sequence: TGTGCCAGCAGCTACATTTTCGGTCTAAGACCGTACCAAGAGACCCAGTACTTC. This sequence encodes CASSYIFGLRPYQETQYF.

The chain recombines TRBV6-1 with TRBJ1-6, with no clear D. The CDR3 sequence is 16 residues long. Germline CDR1 MNHNS, CDR2 SASEGT. Trimming left V 4 bases short and J 2 bases short, with 12 bases between. The CDR3 DNA is TGTGCCAGCAGTGGCCCCGGAGGCACCTATAATTCACCCCTCCACTTT. Its protein is CASSGPGGTYNSPLHF.

This clonotype was detected ten times or more. The chain carries TRBV19 and TRBJ1-3, with D possibly matching TRBD1 (6 bases). The CDR3 is 14 amino acids. Per germline, CDR1 LNHDA and CDR2 SQIVND (reference sequence). V was cut by 6 bases and J by 3 bases, with 12 bases left in between. CDR3 residues: CASSPGQLGNTIYF. The CDR3 nucleotides read TGTGCCAGTAGCCCCGGACAGCTTGGAAACACCATATATTTT.

This clonotype was seen at least ten times. The rearrangement joins TRBV7-6 to TRBJ1-6; no reliable D call. The CDR3 sequence is 13 residues long. The V end was cut by 1 base, the J end by 11 bases, with 9 bases between. Germline V gives CDR1 SGHVS, CDR2 FNYEAQ. The CDR3 bases are TGTGCCAGCAGCTTAGAGGGTCCGGCACCCCTCCACTTT. Translated: CASSLEGPAPLHF.

J is TRBJ2-7 and V is TRBV28; D ambiguous. Germline assignment: CDR1 MDHEN and CDR2 SYDVKM. Trimming removed 3 bases from V and 3 bases from J, with 9 bases in between. The CDR3 is 13 residues long. CDR3 sequence: CASSLKGNYEQYF. Here the CDR3 DNA reads TGTGCCAGCAGTTTGAAAGGGAACTACGAGCAGTACTTC. Combining the CDR3 with reference TRBV28 and TRBJ2-7 gives the whole variable domain DVKVTQSSRYLVKRTGEKVFLECVQDMDHENMFWYRQDPGLGLRLIYFSYDVKMKEKGDIPEGYSVSREKKERFSLILESASTNQTSMYLCASSLKGNYEQYFGPGTRLTVT.

At least ten counts were recorded for this clonotype. The rearrangement uses TRBV28 and TRBJ2-7; D is ambiguous. V shed 4 bases and J shed 3 bases, with 7 bases lying between them. From germline, CDR1 is MDHEN and CDR2 SYDVKM. The CDR3 extends over 12 amino acids. The CDR3 region has the DNA TGTGCCAGCAGTTCCTATGACTACGAGCAGTACTTC. Its translation is CASSSYDYEQYF.